The 21 T cell receptor beta chains below all came from one sample that was sequenced in a study of blood T cells in healthy people across ages. Sample-barcoded 5' priming and a J-beta primer mix drove a second PCR of roughly 6 to 12 cycles. A single record per CDR3 protein comes from TCRdb applying MiXCR to the 5' RACE reads. The table includes about 2 million distinct CDR3 sequences, about 49% detected once. The specimen sequenced was blood. These receptors all stem from a woman in her thirties or forties in good health.

This clonotype was detected ten times or more. This chain connects TRBV2 to TRBJ2-1; 7 bases align to TRBD2. CDR3 length: 14 residues. Germline lookup yields CDR1 SNHLY and CDR2 FYNNEI. With V trimmed by 4 bases and J by 2 bases, 2 bases remained unmatched. Here the CDR3 reads CASSGLATYNEQFF. The CDR3, as DNA: TGTGCCAGCAGTGGACTAGCCACCTACAATGAGCAGTTCTTC.

The chain uses TRBV7-9 and TRBJ2-3; D gene uncertain. Germline V lookup: CDR1 SEHNR, CDR2 FQNEAQ (reference sequence). V was pared by 4 bases and J by 3 bases, with 8 bases between. The CDR3 covers 13 residues. CDR3 sequence reads: CASSWENTDTQYF. DNA of the CDR3: TGTGCCAGCAGCTGGGAAAATACAGATACGCAGTATTTT. The whole variable domain, filled in from reference TRBV7-9 and TRBJ2-3, reads DTGVSQNPRHKITKRGQNVTFRCDPISEHNRLYWYRQTLGQGPEFLTYFQNEAQLEKSRLLSDRFSAERPKGSFSTLEIQRTEQGDSAMYLCASSWENTDTQYFGPGTRLTVL.

This clonotype was seen only a few times. V usage is TRBV5-1 and J usage is TRBJ2-4; possible D gene TRBD2, 5 bases. CDR3 length equals 16 residues. Per germline, CDR1 SGHRS and CDR2 YFSETQ. Between the trimmed V and J ends, which lost 4 bases and 0 bases, there was a span of 14 bases. Here the CDR3 reads CASSLRVGRAKNIQYF. The CDR3 bases are TGCGCCAGCAGCCTGAGGGTAGGGAGAGCCAAAAACATTCAGTACTTC.

This clonotype appeared a single time. The chain recombines TRBV4-2 with TRBJ2-2; D unresolved. Germline CDR1 and CDR2: LGHNA and YNFKEQ. Trimming cost V 3 bases and J 5 bases, with 7 bases left between them. The CDR3 contains 13 residues. The CDR3 DNA sequence: TGTGCCAGCAGCCATCCACGGACCGGGGAGCTGTTTTTT. Protein product: CASSHPRTGELFF.

V is TRBV20-1 and J is TRBJ1-5, with unresolved D. This CDR3 has 13 amino acids. Germline V gene sequence: CDR1 DFQATT, CDR2 SNEGSKA (reference sequence). V lost 3 bases and J lost 5, with 11 bases in between. The CDR3 sequence is CSASHGGHQPQHF. In nucleotides, the CDR3 is TGCAGTGCTAGCCACGGTGGCCATCAGCCCCAGCATTTT.

V gene TRBV19 combines with J gene TRBJ1-6; a weak D match, TRBD1 (5 bases). Deletions cut 4 bases from V and 2 bases from J, with 18 bases between. The germline CDR1 and CDR2 sequences are LNHDA and SQIVND (reference sequence). CDR3 length equals 18 residues. This CDR3 reads CASSNPPGTAAYNSPLHF. The DNA for the CDR3 is TGTGCCAGTAGTAATCCCCCGGGGACGGCGGCCTATAATTCACCCCTCCACTTT.

This chain links TRBV27 with TRBJ1-5, with D tentatively TRBD1 (6 bases). This CDR3 has 15 amino acids. V was shortened by 2 bases and J by 6 bases, with 14 bases between the two germline ends. From germline, CDR1 is MNHEY and CDR2 SMNVEV (reference sequence). The CDR3 sequence is CASSLQGLQFQPQHF. CDR3 nucleotides: TGTGCCAGCAGTTTACAGGGGCTACAATTTCAGCCCCAGCATTTT.

This clonotype came up many times. Germline and junction disagree at one end, which may indicate a read error. This chain uses TRBV5-1 with TRBJ2-5; D is possibly TRBD1 (6 bases). This CDR3 spans 14 amino acids. Germline CDR1 is SGHRS and CDR2 is YFSETQ. DNA of the CDR3: TGTGCCAGCAGTCTCCGGGACACCCAAGAGACCCAGTACTTC. It translates to CASSLRDTQETQYF.

The chain links TRBV5-1 to TRBJ2-3, with D uncertain. CDR1 SGHRS and CDR2 YFSETQ come from the germline V gene. V was pared by 4 bases and J by 0 bases, with 9 bases between. The CDR3 runs 14 residues. This chain's CDR3 is CASSVIPSTDTQYF. CDR3 nucleotides: TGCGCCAGCAGCGTAATTCCGAGCACAGATACGCAGTATTTT.

The rearrangement joins TRBV4-2 to TRBJ2-7; no reliable D call. Germline V lookup: CDR1 LGHNA, CDR2 YNFKEQ. The ends were cut back, 0 bases at V and 3 bases at J, with 9 bases in the middle. The CDR3 contains 14 residues. CDR3 sequence: CASSQDQADYEQYF. The CDR3 nucleotides read TGTGCCAGCAGCCAAGATCAGGCGGACTACGAGCAGTACTTC.

The genes are TRBV6-6 and TRBJ2-5; D is possibly TRBD1 (6 bases). Trimming left V 0 bases short and J 10 bases short, with 12 bases between. The germline V gene has CDR1 MNHNY and CDR2 SVGAGI (reference sequence). The CDR3 length is 13 residues. CDR3 residues: CASSYSEFRGQYF. CDR3 nucleotide sequence: TGTGCCAGCAGTTACTCGGAGTTCAGGGGCCAGTACTTC.

This chain links TRBV4-2 with TRBJ1-6; D is possibly TRBD1 (5 bases). This CDR3 spans 15 amino acids. CDR1 and CDR2 from the germline V gene are LGHNA and YNFKEQ. V lost 0 bases and J 7 bases, leaving 10 bases between the germline ends. CDR3 sequence reads: CASSQEEQENSPLHF. The CDR3 nucleotides are TGTGCCAGCAGCCAAGAGGAACAGGAGAATTCACCCCTCCACTTT.

V usage is TRBV7-9 and J usage is TRBJ2-3; D tentatively fits TRBD1 or TRBD2 (5 bases each). V lost 2 bases and J lost 7, with 13 bases in between. The CDR3 covers 14 residues. Germline CDR1 SEHNR, CDR2 FQNEAQ (reference sequence). As DNA, the CDR3 is TGTGCCAGCAGCTTAAGAGGGGCTGTTAATACGCAGTATTTT. This sequence encodes CASSLRGAVNTQYF.

The chain links TRBV5-1 to TRBJ2-6; 10 bases agree with TRBD1. This CDR3 spans 17 amino acids. In germline, CDR1 is SGHRS, CDR2 YFSETQ. V shed 4 bases, J shed 2 bases, and the junction held 6 bases outside the gene matches. CDR3 sequence reads: CASSVGTGDPGANVLTF. The CDR3, as DNA: TGCGCCAGCAGCGTTGGGACAGGGGACCCTGGGGCCAACGTCCTGACTTTC. Combining the CDR3 with reference TRBV5-1 and TRBJ2-6 gives the whole variable domain KAGVTQTPRYLIKTRGQQVTLSCSPISGHRSVSWYQQTPGQGLQFLFEYFSETQRNKGNFPGRFSGRQFSNSRSEMNVSTLELGDSALYLCASSVGTGDPGANVLTFGAGSRLTVL.

The chain couples TRBV4-2 to TRBJ1-4, with a weak D call TRBD1 (5 bases). This CDR3 is built from 15 residues. CDR1 and CDR2 from the germline V gene are LGHNA and YNFKEQ. V lost 0 bases, J lost 3 bases, and 8 bases lay in between. CDR3 residues: CASSQDGGSNEKLFF. The CDR3 DNA is TGTGCCAGCAGCCAAGATGGGGGGTCTAATGAAAAACTGTTTTTT.

The V call is TRBV19, the J call TRBJ2-5; D might be TRBD2 (5 bases). The last part of the DNA fits TRBJ2-7 better; the J call may be wrong. This CDR3 is built from 13 residues. Germline assignment: CDR1 LNHDA and CDR2 SQIVND (reference sequence). The CDR3 is CASSPGVFYEQYF. The DNA of the CDR3 is TGTGCCAGTAGCCCCGGGGTATTCTACGAGCAGTACTTC.

This clonotype was seen a few times. The chain uses TRBV9 and TRBJ1-2; D possibly corresponds to TRBD1 (5 bases). The CDR3 loop spans 16 amino acids. The V and J ends lost 0 bases and 4 bases respectively, with 16 bases between them. CDR1 and CDR2 (germline): SGDLS, YYNGEE. Written as DNA, the CDR3 is TGTGCCAGCAGCGTAGCTCGGTCCGGGGGTTCCTATGGCTACACCTTC. Translating it yields CASSVARSGGSYGYTF.

J is TRBJ1-1 and V is TRBV4-3, with D possibly matching TRBD1 (6 bases). CDR3 length equals 15 residues. Germline-derived CDR1 and CDR2 are LGHNA and YSLEER. Trimming took off 0 bases at V and 5 bases at J, with 13 bases between the two ends. The CDR3 sequence: CASSQDPQGHTEAFF. CDR3 coding DNA: TGCGCCAGCAGCCAAGATCCACAGGGCCATACTGAAGCTTTCTTT.

The V and J genes are TRBV28 and TRBJ2-3, with 9 bases identical to TRBD2. CDR3 length equals 16 residues. Losses at the gene ends were 3 bases for V and 0 bases for J; bases not matched to a gene: 4. Germline CDR1 MDHEN, CDR2 SYDVKM. The DNA of the CDR3 is TGTGCCAGCAGTTTTGGAGCGGGGGGTAGCACAGATACGCAGTATTTT. This encodes CASSFGAGGSTDTQYF.

The chain combines TRBV5-1 with TRBJ2-3, with 13 bases identical to TRBD2. CDR1 and CDR2 from the germline V gene are SGHRS and YFSETQ. The V and J ends lost 3 bases and 0 bases, in that order; junction bases with no gene match: 7. The CDR3 loop spans 18 amino acids. DNA for the CDR3: TGCGCCAGCAGCTCCGGGACTAGCGGGGCCTCTAGCACAGATACGCAGTATTTT. It is translated as CASSSGTSGASSTDTQYF. Variable domain in full (rest from reference TRBV5-1 and TRBJ2-3): KAGVTQTPRYLIKTRGQQVTLSCSPISGHRSVSWYQQTPGQGLQFLFEYFSETQRNKGNFPGRFSGRQFSNSRSEMNVSTLELGDSALYLCASSSGTSGASSTDTQYFGPGTRLTVL.

This chain uses TRBV7-3 with TRBJ2-7; D gene uncertain. The J call is doubtful: the DNA matches TRBJ2-5 better. This CDR3 has 12 residues. The germline CDR1 and CDR2 sequences are SGHTA and FQGTGA. CDR3 region: CASPHRNPTQYF. In DNA form, the CDR3 reads TGTGCCAGCCCCCACCGGAATCCGACCCAGTACTTC.